Below, 21 T cell receptor beta chains from the same sample are listed, as sequenced in a study of T cells in Graves' hyperthyroidism and ophthalmopathy (dated by TCRdb to about 2019). Libraries were made using multiplex PCR. Sequencing was performed on an Illumina HiSeq 2000. The TCR beta CDR3 regions were amplified from RNA transcripts. For the first round of RT-PCR on the TCR CDR3, the HTBI primer set was used together with the Qiagen OneStep RT-PCR kit. TCRdb trimmed public reads at Q25 via fastp, called clones via MiXCR and kept in-frame beta chains. One record per CDR3 amino acid sequence lists the most common genes and DNA. Present in this sample are around 700,000 distinct CDR3 sequences, 30% to 40% of which were seen just once. Roughly 30% of the sample is in the top ten clones. The sequenced sample was blood. Receptor source: a middle-aged woman with Graves' hyperthyroidism.

This clonotype was seen many times. The V and J genes are TRBV7-2 and TRBJ2-7, with D hard to call. V dropped 5 bases and J dropped 3 bases, with 11 bases sitting between them. The CDR3 spans 13 residues. Germline values: CDR1 SGHTA, CDR2 FQGNSA. The CDR3 sequence: CASSRDGFYEQYF. CDR3 coding DNA: TGTGCCAGCAGCCGCGACGGTTTCTACGAGCAGTACTTC.

This clonotype occurred many times. The rearrangement uses TRBV2 and TRBJ1-3; D is unresolved. V shed 3 bases and J shed 3 bases, with 18 bases lying between them. Germline assignment: CDR1 SNHLY and CDR2 FYNNEI. This CDR3 is built from 17 residues. CDR3: CASSDRALLDFGNTIYF. The CDR3 nucleotides are TGTGCCAGCAGTGACCGCGCGCTACTGGACTTTGGAAACACCATATATTTT.

The V gene is TRBV10-3, the J gene TRBJ1-1; D is uncertain. The CDR3 covers 15 residues. Trimming removed 5 bases at V and 8 bases at J, with 21 bases between. Germline CDR1 and CDR2: ENHRY and SYGVKD. The CDR3 spells CAISLYSGRTSEAFF. The CDR3 coding sequence is TGTGCCATCAGTTTATACTCCGGGCGGACCAGCGAAGCTTTCTTT.

This clonotype was observed a single time. A read error is possible here, since a much larger clone lies one base away. The conserved phenylalanine or tryptophan normally closing the CDR3 is absent here, so this likely arose from a read error. This chain uses TRBV7-2 with TRBJ1-1; D remains ambiguous. The CDR3 is made up of 14 amino acids. V lost 1 base and J 0 bases, leaving 6 bases between the germline ends. Germline lookup yields CDR1 SGHTA and CDR2 FQGNSA. The CDR3 DNA reads as TGTGCCAGCAGCTTAGAGGAGGTGAACACTGAAGCTTTCCTT. This translates into CASSLEEVNTEAFL.

This clonotype was seen only a few times. The CDR3 DNA follows: TGTGCCAGCAATATTGACGGGGGGGCAGGAATCGGGGAGCTGTTTTTT. Its protein is CASNIDGGAGIGELFF. The genes are TRBV6-1 and TRBJ2-2; TRBD2 aligns across 8 bases. V shed 7 bases, J shed 7 bases, and the junction held 14 bases outside the gene matches. CDR3 length: 16 amino acids. The germline V gene encodes CDR1 MNHNS and CDR2 SASEGT.

This clonotype came up many times. The rearrangement uses TRBV24-1 and TRBJ2-2; 8 bases line up with TRBD2. Germline CDR1 reads KGHDR; CDR2 reads SFDVKD. This CDR3 has 14 residues. The trim removed 7 bases at V and 3 bases at J, leaving 3 bases unmatched. CDR3 DNA: TGTGCCACCAGGTTCGGGGGGGACACCGGGGAGCTGTTTTTT. This sequence encodes CATRFGGDTGELFF.

This clonotype appeared a few times. V is TRBV20-1 and J is TRBJ2-1, with 9 positions matching TRBD1. The germline V gene has CDR1 DFQATT and CDR2 SNEGSKA (reference sequence). The J segment lost 6 bases and the V segment lost 6 bases, leaving 12 bases of the junction unmatched. CDR3 size: 15 residues. CDR3 nucleotides: TGCAGTGCCAAAGAGACCGGGACAGGGAGCAATGAGCAGTTCTTC. Translating it yields CSAKETGTGSNEQFF.

This clonotype turned up a few times. The chain employs TRBV6-1 and TRBJ1-2; D is possibly TRBD1 (6 bases). V lost 1 base and J 0 bases, leaving 9 bases between the germline ends. Looked up from germline, CDR1 is MNHNS and CDR2 is SASEGT. The CDR3 runs to 15 residues. The CDR3 protein is CASSEETGANYGYTF. The CDR3 DNA follows: TGTGCCAGCAGTGAAGAGACAGGAGCTAACTATGGCTACACCTTC.

The sample holds many counts of this clonotype. The gene calls are TRBV5-4 and TRBJ1-6, with 7 bases aligning to TRBD1. CDR1 and CDR2 from the germline V gene are SGHNT and YYREEE (reference sequence). J gave up 10 bases and V 0 bases, and 4 bases lay outside the gene matches. CDR3 length equals 14 residues. The CDR3 loop is CASSLDRGESPLHF. As DNA, the CDR3 is TGTGCCAGCAGCTTGGACAGGGGCGAATCACCCCTCCACTTT. The full variable domain, its missing parts supplied by reference TRBV5-4 and TRBJ1-6, is ETGVTQSPTHLIKTRGQQVTLRCSSQSGHNTVSWYQQALGQGPQFIFQYYREEENGRGNFPPRFSGLQFPNYSSELNVNALELDDSALYLCASSLDRGESPLHFGNGTRLTVT.

The chain employs TRBV4-2 and TRBJ2-7; D is ambiguous. CDR3 length: 16 residues. The germline V gene has CDR1 LGHNA and CDR2 YNFKEQ. Trimming pared 0 bases from V and 5 bases from J, leaving 17 bases between. CDR3 coding DNA: TGTGCCAGCAGCCAAGATGTCGGCAGATCGCTCAACGAGCAGTACTTC. It translates to CASSQDVGRSLNEQYF.

This chain connects TRBV4-3 to TRBJ1-2; D is undetermined. Deletions cut 0 bases from V and 8 bases from J, with 13 bases between. This CDR3 has 14 amino acids. Looked up from germline, CDR1 is LGHNA and CDR2 is YSLEER. The CDR3 region has the DNA TGCGCCAGCAGCCAAGAAGGCGTCTTCGGCGGCTACACCTTC. Protein product: CASSQEGVFGGYTF.

J is TRBJ1-1 and V is TRBV18; 8 positions agree with TRBD1. Germline V gives CDR1 KGHSH, CDR2 LQKENI. With 5 bases clipped from V and 12 bases from J, the junction kept 8 bases outside the gene matches. The CDR3 loop spans 12 amino acids. The CDR3 loop is CASSTDRELTFF. In DNA, the CDR3 is TGTGCCAGCTCAACGGACAGGGAACTGACTTTCTTT.

The V gene is TRBV25-1, the J gene TRBJ2-6; D is unclear. Trimming took off 3 bases at V and 7 bases at J, with 10 bases between the two ends. Germline lookup yields CDR1 MGHDK and CDR2 SYGVNS. This CDR3 region has 14 residues. CDR3 in amino acids: CASSDLSDANVLTF. Here the CDR3 DNA reads TGTGCCAGCAGTGATCTATCTGACGCCAACGTCCTGACTTTC. Filled out from reference TRBV25-1 and TRBJ2-6, the complete variable domain reads EADIYQTPRYLVIGTGKKITLECSQTMGHDKMYWYQQDPGMELHLIHYSYGVNSTEKGDLSSESTVSRIRTEHFPLTLESARPSHTSQYLCASSDLSDANVLTFGAGSRLTVL.

The chain has TRBV7-9 and TRBJ2-7; TRBD2 is a possible D gene (6 bases). With the DNA end fitting TRBJ2-1 better, the J assignment may be wrong. Germline CDR1 is SEHNR and CDR2 is FQNEAQ (reference sequence). The CDR3 loop spans 14 amino acids. The DNA for the CDR3 is TGTGCCAGCAGCTTAATGGGGGGCTACAATGAGCAGTTCTTC. Its translation is CASSLMGGYNEQFF.

This clonotype was detected only a few times. The chain is built from TRBV5-1 and TRBJ1-3; D gene ambiguous. CDR1 is SGHRS and CDR2 is YFSETQ in the germline V gene. CDR3 length: 14 residues. V was pared by 3 bases and J by 4 bases, with 11 bases between. As DNA, the CDR3 is TGCGCCAGCAGCTCGGCGGAAGGAGGAAACACCATATATTTT. As protein: CASSSAEGGNTIYF.

This rearrangement joins TRBV25-1 to TRBJ1-6, with a weak D call TRBD1 (5 bases). Germline-derived CDR1 and CDR2 are MGHDK and SYGVNS. This CDR3 has 18 amino acids. With 3 bases removed from V and 7 bases from J, the gap between germline ends came to 22 bases. The CDR3 spells CASSDRLIRDATNSPLHF. DNA of the CDR3: TGTGCCAGCAGTGACCGCTTGATCCGGGACGCAACCAATTCACCCCTCCACTTT.

The V call is TRBV10-1, the J call TRBJ2-7; 10 bases agree with TRBD1. The CDR3 sequence is 15 residues long. The trim removed 4 bases at V and 4 bases at J, leaving 7 bases unmatched. CDR1 is WNHNN and CDR2 is SYGVQD in the germline V gene (reference sequence). The CDR3 region is CASSGTGTGEYEQYF. The DNA for the CDR3 is TGCGCCAGCAGTGGGACCGGGACAGGGGAATACGAGCAGTACTTC.

This clonotype occurred a few times. CDR3 nucleotides: TGTGCCAGCAGCGCCCAACAGGGTTCCAACTACGAGCAGTACTTC. Its translation: CASSAQQGSNYEQYF. The genes are TRBV9 and TRBJ2-7; a weak D match, TRBD1 (6 bases). CDR3 length: 15 residues. Germline-derived CDR1 and CDR2 are SGDLS and YYNGEE. V gave up 3 bases and J gave up 3 bases, with 16 bases separating them.

The chain combines TRBV7-2 with TRBJ1-6, with D maybe TRBD1 (5 bases). Trimming pared 1 base from V and 9 bases from J, leaving 19 bases between. The CDR3 consists of 17 residues. The germline CDR1 and CDR2 sequences are SGHTA and FQGNSA. CDR3 bases: TGTGCCAGCAGCTTAGATCGCCGGGGCGGGGCTTTTTCACCCCTCCACTTT. It specifies CASSLDRRGGAFSPLHF.

The chain links TRBV10-1 to TRBJ2-2, with a tentative D call TRBD2 (7 bases). V lost 9 bases and J lost 0, with 11 bases in between. The CDR3 contains 14 residues. Per germline, CDR1 WNHNN and CDR2 SYGVQD (reference sequence). This chain's CDR3 is CARGGGANTGELFF. CDR3 DNA: TGCGCCAGGGGGGGGGGCGCGAACACCGGGGAGCTGTTTTTT.

This clonotype was seen repeatedly, ten times or more. V and J are TRBV29-1 and TRBJ2-5; the D is unclear. The CDR3 length is 13 residues. V shed 4 bases and J shed 1 base, with 10 bases lying between them. Germline V CDR1 and CDR2: SQVTM, ANQGSEA. The DNA of the CDR3 is TGCAGCGTTGTTCCAAGGGTCCAAGAGACCCAGTACTTC. This sequence encodes CSVVPRVQETQYF.